These 29 T cell receptor beta chains share one sample of origin, sequenced in a study of T cell repertoires in cytomegalovirus infection (dated by TCRdb to between 2018 and 2021). Their recognized antigens are unknown. Read against the paper, the sample's treatment or condition label means: in vitro stimulation with specific CMV peptide epitopes to enrich CMV-specific T cells. Sequencing relied on an Illumina HiSeq 1500. TCRdb reworked the public reads: Q25 trimming with fastp, MiXCR clone assembly, productive beta chains retained. Every distinct CDR3 protein forms one entry, paired with its most common genes and DNA. In this sample the table shows tens of thousands of distinct CDR3 sequences, 20% to 25% of which occur a single time. Jointly, the top ten make up 55% to 75% of the sample. The material was CD8+ T cells from cultured PBMCs, obtained from culture after CMV antigen stimulation. These receptors were obtained from a human donor in good health (CMV status not recorded). Some clones in this sample may be carry-over from other donors' samples.

In its sample, this clonotype was seen a few times. A much larger clone differs from this one at a single base, so this may be a read error. The V gene is TRBV7-9, the J gene TRBJ2-1, with unresolved D. CDR1 is SEHNR, CDR2 FQNEAQ, per germline (reference sequence). V was trimmed by 4 bases and J by 14 bases, leaving 3 bases between them. The CDR3 extends over 8 amino acids. CDR3 residues: CASSWEFF. CDR3 nucleotides: TGTGCCAGCAGCTGGGAGTTCTTC.

This clonotype was seen a handful of times. This chain links TRBV4-3 with TRBJ1-1; D not resolved. This CDR3 has 15 residues. With 3 bases removed from V and 0 bases from J, the gap between germline ends came to 11 bases. CDR1 is LGHNA, CDR2 YSLEER, per germline. CDR3 sequence: CASSHSARMNTEAFF. The CDR3 coding sequence is TGCGCCAGCAGCCATTCGGCACGTATGAACACTGAAGCTTTCTTT.

The genes are TRBV6-8 and TRBJ1-1, with no clear D. Germline V gene lookup returns CDR1 MNHGY and CDR2 SAAAGT. This CDR3 spans 16 amino acids. Trimming cost V 2 bases and J 6 bases, with 19 bases left between them. Here the CDR3 reads CASSYKRLEIGPEAFF. For the CDR3, the DNA is TGTGCCAGCAGTTACAAGCGGCTGGAAATCGGACCTGAAGCTTTCTTT.

The chain combines TRBV13 with TRBJ1-6; D unclear. Germline V gives CDR1 PRHDT, CDR2 FYEKMQ (reference sequence). The CDR3 is 12 residues long. Trimming took 4 bases from V and 5 from J, leaving 3 bases between them. DNA for the CDR3: TGTGCCAGCAGCTGGGATAATTCACCCCTCCACTTT. It is translated as CASSWDNSPLHF. The entire variable domain, with the rest obtained from reference TRBV13 and TRBJ1-6, is as follows: AAGVIQSPRHLIKEKRETATLKCYPIPRHDTVYWYQQGPGQDPQFLISFYEKMQSDKGSIPDRFSAQQFSDYHSELNMSSLELGDSALYFCASSWDNSPLHFGNGTRLTVT.

This sequence joins TRBV7-6 and TRBJ1-4; D is ambiguous. Trimming pared 4 bases from V and 2 bases from J, leaving 8 bases between. The germline V gene encodes CDR1 SGHVS and CDR2 FNYEAQ. The CDR3 is 14 amino acids. This chain's CDR3 is CASSSRPTNEKLFF. The CDR3 region has the DNA TGTGCCAGCAGCTCGAGGCCCACTAATGAAAAACTGTTTTTT.

The count of this clonotype is one. V is TRBV7-9 and J is TRBJ2-7, with a tentative D call TRBD1 (5 bases). Trimming stripped 1 base from V and 6 bases from J, with 13 bases between. This CDR3 contains 14 residues. The germline V gene encodes CDR1 SEHNR and CDR2 FQNEAQ (reference sequence). DNA of the CDR3: TGTGCCAGCAGCTTAGAAGGCAGGGAACCCGAGCAGTACTTC. It yields the protein CASSLEGREPEQYF.

V and J are TRBV5-1 and TRBJ2-2, with a weak D call TRBD1 (5 bases). The CDR3 has 16 residues. Germline lookup yields CDR1 SGHRS and CDR2 YFSETQ. Trimming removed 4 bases at V and 6 bases at J, with 19 bases between. The CDR3 bases are TGCGCCAGCAGCACCTCCTACGGGCAGGGTGCCGGGGAGCTGTTTTTT. Protein: CASSTSYGQGAGELFF.

CDR3 sequence: CASSYSRLRAQETQYF. In DNA form, the CDR3 reads TGTGCCAGCAGTTACTCGAGGCTTAGGGCCCAAGAGACCCAGTACTTC. This chain links TRBV6-6 with TRBJ2-5, with D unresolved. The CDR3 covers 16 residues. Between the trimmed V and J ends, which lost 0 bases and 1 base, there was a span of 12 bases. CDR1 is MNHNY, CDR2 SVGAGI, per germline (reference sequence).

The chain joins TRBV27 to TRBJ1-1; TRBD1 agrees at 9 bases. From germline, CDR1 is MNHEY and CDR2 SMNVEV (reference sequence). This CDR3 comprises 15 residues. Unmatched junction bases numbered 9, after V lost 7 bases and J lost 3 bases. The CDR3 DNA follows: TGTGCCAGCATCCCACAGGACAGGGGAGACACTGAAGCTTTCTTT. Translating it yields CASIPQDRGDTEAFF.

V gene TRBV27 combines with J gene TRBJ1-5; TRBD1 might be the D (5 bases). The CDR3 sequence is 16 residues long. The germline V gene encodes CDR1 MNHEY and CDR2 SMNVEV (reference sequence). Between the trimmed V and J ends, which lost 6 bases and 0 bases, there was a span of 15 bases. CDR3 nucleotides: TGTGCCAGCAGCTCTCATGGGACGGCTAGCAATCAGCCCCAGCATTTT. Translating gives CASSSHGTASNQPQHF.

The rearrangement joins TRBV4-1 to TRBJ1-5; D is possibly TRBD1 (5 bases). V was shortened by 6 bases and J by 1 base, with 13 bases between the two germline ends. This CDR3 region has 15 residues. Looked up from germline, CDR1 is MGHRA and CDR2 is YSYEKL. CDR3 protein: CASSKIGASNQPQHF. In DNA, the CDR3 is TGCGCCAGCAGTAAAATCGGGGCCAGCAATCAGCCCCAGCATTTT.

This clonotype has only a few counts. The CDR3 nucleotides read TGTGCCAGCAGCACGGACAGTGATGCGGATCAGCCCCAGCATTTT. Translated: CASSTDSDADQPQHF. This chain connects TRBV12-3 or TRBV12-4 to TRBJ1-5; D might be TRBD1 (6 bases). V shed 6 bases and J shed 5 bases, with 17 bases lying between them. This CDR3 has 15 residues.

The V and J genes are TRBV27 and TRBJ1-5; D might be TRBD1 (6 bases). Germline V lookup: CDR1 MNHEY, CDR2 SMNVEV (reference sequence). Between the trimmed V and J ends, which lost 5 bases and 6 bases, there was a span of 11 bases. The CDR3 covers 13 residues. CDR3 nucleotide sequence: TGTGCCAGCAGTCCACAGGGAGTTCAGCCCCAGCATTTT. Protein product: CASSPQGVQPQHF.

This clonotype occurred a few times. The DNA of the CDR3 is TGTGCCAGCAGTTCCAGGGGGCCGTCCTACAATGAGCAGTTCTTC. It translates to CASSSRGPSYNEQFF. The genes are TRBV6-2 or TRBV6-3 and TRBJ2-1; 8 nucleotides align to TRBD1. Germline V CDR1 and CDR2: MNHEY, SVGEGT. The CDR3 totals 15 residues. Losses at the gene ends were 4 bases for V and 1 base for J; bases not matched to a gene: 3.

The table lists this clonotype with a few counts. For the CDR3, the DNA is TGTGCCAGCGGAAACAGGTTAGGAAATTCACCCCTCCACTTT. Encoded protein: CASGNRLGNSPLHF. The rearrangement uses TRBV28 and TRBJ1-6; perhaps TRBD1 as D (5 bases). V was clipped by 8 bases and J by 7 bases, with 15 bases between them. The CDR3 sequence is 14 residues long. Germline assignment: CDR1 MDHEN and CDR2 SYDVKM.

The chain uses TRBV29-1 and TRBJ1-1; no definite D call. The CDR3 totals 11 residues. The germline V and J ends were trimmed by 8 bases and 2 bases, with 9 bases remaining between them. Germline V gene lookup returns CDR1 SQVTM and CDR2 ANQGSEA. The chain's CDR3 is CSSKENTEAFF. CDR3 DNA: TGCAGCTCTAAGGAAAACACTGAAGCTTTCTTT.

A few counts support this clonotype. The V call is TRBV11-2, the J call TRBJ1-1; unclear D gene. From germline, CDR1 is SGHAT and CDR2 FQNNGV. V lost 5 bases, J lost 5 bases, and 15 bases lay in between. CDR3 length: 14 residues. The DNA of the CDR3 is TGTGCCAGCAGCGATAGGGAGTGGGAGACTGAAGCTTTCTTT. Translated, it gives CASSDREWETEAFF.

This clonotype was seen only a few times. The V and J genes are TRBV12-3 or TRBV12-4 and TRBJ2-3, with TRBD2 as a possible D gene (5 bases). With 6 bases removed from V and 4 bases from J, the gap between germline ends came to 11 bases. This CDR3 is built from 13 residues. CDR3 region: CASRFRESDTQYF. CDR3 sequence (DNA): TGTGCCAGCAGGTTTAGGGAGTCAGATACGCAGTATTTT.

This clonotype has only a few counts. The chain carries TRBV4-1 and TRBJ2-2, with TRBD1 matching 7 bases. The junction had 9 bases not matched to a gene; V was cut back by 1 base and J by 7 bases. The CDR3 runs to 16 residues. Germline CDR1 is MGHRA and CDR2 is YSYEKL. CDR3 DNA: TGCGCCAGCAGCCAAGTCTGGGGGACAGCGGACGGGGAGCTGTTTTTT. Amino acids: CASSQVWGTADGELFF.

There are a few counts of this clonotype. The rearrangement joins TRBV7-2 to TRBJ1-6, with D uncertain. Germline V gene lookup returns CDR1 SGHTA and CDR2 FQGNSA. The CDR3 length is 15 residues. V lost 4 bases to trimming and J lost 2 bases, with 9 bases between them. CDR3 DNA: TGTGCCAGCAGCTCAAGACGCCCCTATAATTCACCCCTCCACTTT. This sequence encodes CASSSRRPYNSPLHF.

V is TRBV9 and J is TRBJ1-5; no clear D. V gave up 0 bases and J gave up 3 bases, with 10 bases separating them. The CDR3 extends over 15 amino acids. The germline CDR1 and CDR2 sequences are SGDLS and YYNGEE. The CDR3 nucleotides read TGTGCCAGCAGCGTAGATGGGCGGTACAATCAGCCCCAGCATTTT. This sequence encodes CASSVDGRYNQPQHF.

This clonotype was observed a few times. The chain is built from TRBV10-3 and TRBJ1-2; TRBD1 aligns across 7 bases. Germline CDR1 ENHRY, CDR2 SYGVKD. CDR3 size: 13 residues. The J segment lost 8 bases and the V segment lost 5 bases, leaving 8 bases of the junction unmatched. The CDR3 bases are TGTGCCATCAGTCCTGACAGGGAGAACGGCTACACCTTC. Protein product: CAISPDRENGYTF.

V and J are TRBV20-1 and TRBJ2-3; the D gene could be TRBD1 or TRBD2 (5 bases each). This CDR3 is 18 amino acids long. Germline loops: CDR1 DFQATT, CDR2 SNEGSKA (reference sequence). V was cut by 6 bases and J by 3 bases, with 28 bases left in between. The CDR3 nucleotides read TGCAGTGCCCTATCCCAAGTTATTTGGGACCGAACTACAGATACGCAGTATTTT. It translates to CSALSQVIWDRTTDTQYF.

The chain recombines TRBV12-3 or TRBV12-4 with TRBJ1-2; D is perhaps TRBD1 (6 bases). V gave up 5 bases and J gave up 2 bases, with 21 bases separating them. CDR3 length: 17 residues. In nucleotides, the CDR3 is TGTGCCAGCAGTCAAACCCCCTCCGGGGGGGCGAACTATGGCTACACCTTC. Its protein product is CASSQTPSGGANYGYTF.

This chain connects TRBV7-9 to TRBJ2-1; D gene uncertain. V was trimmed by 1 base and J by 4 bases, leaving 14 bases between them. The CDR3 is 16 amino acids. CDR1 SEHNR and CDR2 FQNEAQ come from the germline V gene (reference sequence). Written as DNA, the CDR3 is TGTGCCAGCAGCTTAGTGGTCGCGAGGACGTACAATGAGCAGTTCTTC. Its protein product is CASSLVVARTYNEQFF. The variable domain in full, completed from reference TRBV7-9 and TRBJ2-1, reads DTGVSQNPRHKITKRGQNVTFRCDPISEHNRLYWYRQTLGQGPEFLTYFQNEAQLEKSRLLSDRFSAERPKGSFSTLEIQRTEQGDSAMYLCASSLVVARTYNEQFFGPGTRLTVL.

This clonotype was seen only once. The chain has TRBV7-6 and TRBJ2-2; D is possibly TRBD2 (5 bases). CDR3 length equals 17 residues. Trimming cost V 7 bases and J 3 bases, with 21 bases left between them. Germline V gene sequence: CDR1 SGHVS, CDR2 FNYEAQ. The CDR3 spells CASTFLLGKEDTGELFF. The CDR3 region has the DNA TGTGCCAGCACCTTCCTTTTAGGGAAGGAGGACACCGGGGAGCTGTTTTTT.

CDR3 nucleotide sequence: TGTGCCAGCACCGAGCGGGGTGGTATGGATACGCAGTATTTT. The encoded protein is CASTERGGMDTQYF. This chain uses TRBV6-6 with TRBJ2-3; 7 bases fit TRBD2. This CDR3 has 14 amino acids. In germline, CDR1 is MNHNY, CDR2 SVGAGI (reference sequence). V lost 7 bases, J lost 6 bases, and 10 bases stayed unmatched.

This clonotype was counted once. The CDR3 protein is CASSLIREIQNEQFF. The CDR3 nucleotides read TGTGCCAGCAGTTTAATACGAGAAATCCAGAATGAGCAGTTCTTC. The chain joins TRBV27 to TRBJ2-1; D uncertain. This CDR3 comprises 15 residues. Trimming removed 2 bases at V and 7 bases at J, with 15 bases between. Per the germline V gene, CDR1 is MNHEY and CDR2 is SMNVEV (reference sequence).

Only a few counts were recorded for this clonotype. This may arise from a read error, as a much more abundant clone is one base away. The rearrangement uses TRBV7-2 and TRBJ1-1; D remains unclear. Germline CDR1 and CDR2: SGHTA and FQGNSA. The germline V and J ends were trimmed by 3 bases and 0 bases, with 2 bases remaining between them. This CDR3 is 12 amino acids long. The CDR3 DNA sequence: TGTGCCAGCAGCTTTCTGAACACTGAAGCTTTCTTT. Translation: CASSFLNTEAFF.